This T cell receptor (beta chain) was identified in a study of a mutant IDH1 vaccine in newly diagnosed glioma (dated by TCRdb to about 2021). Background on the whole study: Patients were given eight vaccinations, in weeks 1, 3, 5, 7, 11, 15, 19 and 23, which matched visits V03 through V10. In the chemotherapy-containing groups, vaccination started alongside temozolomide cycles, whereas in patients who had radiotherapy alone it started 4-6 weeks after radiotherapy. Of the 25 to 35 treated patients, about 62% were male and around 40% were female, and a mean age of roughly 41 years was recorded. Prior to enrollment, patients had been given standard therapy consisting of radiotherapy alone, temozolomide alone, or radiochemotherapy with temozolomide, with the combination given to most patients. Peripheral blood was collected at six visits: V03 (baseline), V05, V07, V10, V12 and V13. For exploratory analyses, roughly 25 treated patients had longitudinal TCRB deep sequencing done wherever samples were available. The paper as a whole reports these results and caveats: Immune responses induced by the vaccine were seen in approximately 93% of patients across multiple MHC alleles. According to the authors, sample limitations meant that analyses of patient blood samples could not be reproduced. Availability determined which PBMC samples were chosen for TCRB deep sequencing. No apparent relationship was observed between pseudoprogression and alterations in the top peripheral T cell clonotypes detected by TCRB sequencing.

In the paper's terms, the time point label means: week 5, during vaccination. Each vaccine dose was 300 ug of a 20-mer mutant IDH1 peptide in Montanide, given subcutaneously with topical imiquimod. Donors had newly diagnosed WHO grade 3 or 4 IDH1-mutant astrocytomas with loss of nuclear ATRX. The samples were drawn from NOA16, a multicentre, single-arm, open-label phase I trial in Germany that tested a mutant IDH1 peptide vaccine in humans for the first time. Genomic DNA for TCRB sequencing was isolated from EDTA blood with the DNeasy Blood and Tissue Kit. The CDR1 and CDR2 encoded by the germline V gene (reference sequence) are SGHNT and YYREEE. The CDR3 covers 15 residues, taking in both the cysteine and the phenylalanine. Only the CDR3 DNA is retained, 45 bases long and in frame from the first base. V is pared back by 1 base and J by 1 base, with 8 bases lying between the germline termini. Library construction relied on the immunoSEQ multiplex PCR assay. The hsTCRB Kit was used according to the manufacturer's protocol to amplify rearranged TCR beta chain sequences. An Illumina MiSeq was used to sequence the TCRB libraries. In the source study's methods: The proprietary platform of the kit vendor was used for demultiplexing, trimming and gene mapping. TCRdb took over this immuneACCESS table, retaining in-frame rearrangements with V and J assigned. Such tables are incomplete; in checked studies, under half of the missing clones stem from an unresolved V gene, and the remainder is unexplained. That table furnishes V, J and clone size, whereas the DNA furnished D and trimming. For this sample there are about 27,000 clones; 77% appear just once. About 8.4% of the sample is taken by the ten largest.

For this clone: No antigen is known for it. It has no much larger one-base neighbor in the sample; base qualities were not kept.

The chain uses TRBV5-4 and TRBJ2-2, and the D gene may be TRBD1, 6 bases matching. This TCR was recovered from a man in his forties with glioma. This sample comprised PBMCs, obtained from a glioma patient whose treatment included an IDH1 peptide vaccine. CDR3 protein: CASSLQQGNTGELFF. DNA sequence: TGTGCCAGCAGCTTGCAACAGGGGAACACCGGGGAGCTGTTTTTT.